The 4 T cell receptor beta chains listed next were all sequenced from one sample in a study of T cell changes during pregnancy in multiple sclerosis (dated by TCRdb to about 2019). The method was the immunoSEQ multiplex PCR assay. TCRdb retrieved this table from immuneACCESS and kept in-frame rearrangements only. Not all clones are present; in checked studies, unresolved V genes account for under half, and no reason is known for the remainder. For this sample the table gives 60,000 to 80,000 clones, of which around nine tenths were detected only once. The ten largest clones capture approximately 3.4% of the sample. The sequenced sample was peripheral blood, obtained before pregnancy. These receptors came from a female donor with multiple sclerosis, enrolled in a pregnancy study.

This CDR3 reads CASSLDRAYEQYF. The CDR3 DNA reads as TGTGCCAGCAGCCTGGACAGGGCGTACGAGCAGTACTTC. The chain is built from TRBV5-6 and TRBJ2-7; TRBD1 agrees at 8 bases. This CDR3 comprises 13 residues. With 4 bases clipped from V and 4 bases from J, the junction kept 4 bases outside the gene matches. Germline V lookup: CDR1 SGHDT, CDR2 YYEEEE.

The V call is TRBV6-4, the J call TRBJ1-2, with 9 nucleotides matching TRBD1. V lost 6 bases, J lost 7 bases, and 15 bases stayed unmatched. The CDR3 is 16 amino acids. Germline CDR1 MRHNA, CDR2 SNTAGT. This CDR3 reads CASSDQSGTGWIGYTF. The CDR3 nucleotides are TGTGCCAGCAGCGACCAGTCCGGGACAGGGTGGATTGGCTACACCTTC.

CDR3 DNA sequence: TGTGCCAGTAGTATACGATTATACGCGGACAGGGGGCAATCTAATTCACCCCTCCACTTT. This codes for CASSIRLYADRGQSNSPLHF. The chain carries TRBV19 and TRBJ1-6; 11 bases are a match to TRBD1. With 2 bases clipped from V and 6 bases from J, the junction kept 15 bases outside the gene matches. The CDR3 has 20 amino acids. Germline V gene data show CDR1 as LNHDA and CDR2 as SQIVND (reference sequence).

The rearrangement joins TRBV4-3 to TRBJ1-3, with 7 bases identical to TRBD1. Germline V gene lookup returns CDR1 LGHNA and CDR2 YSLEER. The J segment lost 0 bases and the V segment lost 0 bases, leaving 2 bases of the junction unmatched. This CDR3 is 16 amino acids long. CDR3 loop: CASSQDRDSSGNTIYF. In nucleotides, the CDR3 is TGCGCCAGCAGCCAAGATCGGGACAGCTCTGGAAACACCATATATTTT.